This T cell receptor (beta chain) was documented in a study of cytomegalovirus exposure and HLA in healthy donors. The study ran its PCR with 60 Vbeta and 13 Jbeta primers. Repertoires were generated with immunoSEQ multiplex PCR, while TCRdb's copy carries only in-frame clones and drops some. The sample carries approximately 180,000 clones, around 80% recorded once. Germline V gene sequence: CDR1 LNHDA, CDR2 SQIVND (reference sequence). The V and J ends lost 4 bases and 2 bases, in that order; junction bases with no gene match: 4. CDR3 size: 14 residues. This clone was picked up one time. This TCR derives from a man aged 18 to 29 in good health and CMV-seronegative. The rearrangement joins TRBV19 to TRBJ2-7, with 8 bases identical to TRBD2. The source material was PBMCs. The CDR3, as DNA: TGTGCCAGTAGTAAAAGGCGGGAGGCCTACGAGCAGTACTTC. Protein product: CASSKRREAYEQYF.